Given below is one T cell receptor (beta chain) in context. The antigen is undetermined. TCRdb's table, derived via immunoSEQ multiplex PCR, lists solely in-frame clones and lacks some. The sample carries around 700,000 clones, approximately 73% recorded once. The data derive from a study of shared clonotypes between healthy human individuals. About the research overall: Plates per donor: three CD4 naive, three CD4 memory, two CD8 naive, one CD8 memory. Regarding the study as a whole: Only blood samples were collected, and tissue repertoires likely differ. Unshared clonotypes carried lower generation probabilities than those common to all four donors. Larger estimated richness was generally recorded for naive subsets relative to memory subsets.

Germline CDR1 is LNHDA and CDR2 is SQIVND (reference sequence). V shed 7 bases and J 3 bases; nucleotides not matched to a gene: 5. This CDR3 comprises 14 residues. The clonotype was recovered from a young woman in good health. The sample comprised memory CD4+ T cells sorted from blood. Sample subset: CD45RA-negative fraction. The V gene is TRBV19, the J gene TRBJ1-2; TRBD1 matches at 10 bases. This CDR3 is CASKAGQGDYGYTF. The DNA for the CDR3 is TGTGCCAGTAAGGCCGGACAGGGGGACTATGGCTACACCTTC.